This is a list of T cell receptor beta chains from one sample in a study of blood T cell repertoires in COVID-19. Libraries were prepared by immunoSEQ multiplex PCR; TCRdb keeps only in-frame clonotypes and omits some of them. The sample lists 30,000 or so clones; about 80% were seen once. Sequenced material: peripheral blood. Receptor source: a man aged 50 or older with acute or convalescent COVID-19. Both conserved end residues are part of each CDR3. Fields, in order: D gene, J gene, V gene, clone size, CDR3 DNA, CDR3 protein. D genes are given only for firm matches. For some rows the clone size is stated as once, few or many, or as a class when expanded; others skip it.

>-|TRBJ1-5|TRBV19|-
TGTGCCAGTAGTATCAGGGTGACTCAGCCCCAGCATTTT
CASSIRVTQPQHF
>TRBD1|TRBJ2-5|TRBV2|-
TGTGCCACAAACAGGGGTCAAGAGACCCAGTACTTC
CATNRGQETQYF
>TRBD1|TRBJ2-3|TRBV12-5|-
TGTGCTAGTGGTCCGGGACAGGGAACGCAGTATTTT
CASGPGQGTQYF
>-|TRBJ1-5|TRBV12-2|-
TGTGCAAGTCGCTTTTCCCGGGACAGGGGACTCAATCAGCCCCAGCATTTT
CASRFSRDRGLNQPQHF
>TRBD1|TRBJ1-1|TRBV7-9|few
TGTGCCAGCAGCTTAGAAGGGGGCAACACTGAAGCTTTCTTT
CASSLEGGNTEAFF
>-|TRBJ2-1|TRBV27|medium-sized
TGTGCCAGCAGTCCGGGGACAACTACCTACAATGAGCAGTTCTTC
CASSPGTTTYNEQFF
>TRBD1|TRBJ2-1|TRBV9|few
TGTGCCAGCAGCGTAGTAGACAGGGCGGGTGAGCAGTTCTTC
CASSVVDRAGEQFF
>TRBD1|TRBJ2-2|TRBV10-2|-
TGCGCCAGCAGTGAGAGACAGGGTTTAGTCACCGGGGAGCTGTTTTTT
CASSERQGLVTGELFF
>-|TRBJ2-3|TRBV6-4|-
TGTGCCAGCAGTGAGCAAGCGGGAGATACGCAGTATTTT
CASSEQAGDTQYF
>TRBD2|TRBJ2-1|TRBV5-1|-
TGCGCCAGCAGCTCTCGGACTAGCGGGATTCCGAGCTCCTACAATGAGCAGTTCTTC
CASSSRTSGIPSSYNEQFF
>-|TRBJ1-1|TRBV12-3/TRBV12-4|-
TGTGCCAGCAGTTTAGGACAGATCACTGAAGCTTTCTTT
CASSLGQITEAFF
>-|TRBJ2-7|TRBV5-6|-
TGTGCCAGCATCGTACACAGGAATGCGGGGATCGAGCAGTACTTC
CASIVHRNAGIEQYF
>-|TRBJ2-5|TRBV19|-
TGTGCCAGCCGGGACTCCTTTCAGGGAGAGACCCAGTACTTC
CASRDSFQGETQYF
>-|TRBJ2-2|TRBV28|-
TGTGCCAGCACCACGGTCGACACCGGGGAGCTGTTTTTT
CASTTVDTGELFF
>TRBD2|TRBJ2-7|TRBV6-5|-
TGTGCCAGCAGTTACCGGCTAGCGGGGGGGTACGAGCAGTACTTC
CASSYRLAGGYEQYF
>TRBD2|TRBJ2-7|TRBV27|-
TGTGCCGTCGTTAGCGGGACAACCTACGAGCAGTACTTC
CAVVSGTTYEQYF
>TRBD1|TRBJ2-7|TRBV28|-
TGTGCCAGCTCAGGGGGCTGGGGATACGAGCAGTACTTC
CASSGGWGYEQYF
>-|TRBJ1-1|TRBV18|-
TGTGCCAGCTCACCACCGGGCAGGGCATCCATTGAAGCTTTCTTT
CASSPPGRASIEAFF
>TRBD1|TRBJ1-1|TRBV28|few
TGTGCCAGCAGACAGGGGGGGAACACTGAAGCTTTCTTT
CASRQGGNTEAFF
>TRBD2|TRBJ2-1|TRBV6-4|-
TGTGCCAGCAGTGAAGAGCGGGGGGGCTCCTACAATGAGCAGTTCTTC
CASSEERGGSYNEQFF
>-|TRBJ1-3|TRBV19|-
TGTGCCACCCGGCCCGGGGAGGGCCTCTACTCTGGAAACACCATATATTTT
CATRPGEGLYSGNTIYF
>TRBD1|TRBJ2-7|TRBV13|-
TGTGCCAGCAGCCCCTGGACAGGGAGCAACTACGAGCAGTACTTC
CASSPWTGSNYEQYF
>-|TRBJ2-7|TRBV28|-
TGTGCCAGCAGTCCCACGGGGATTTTCCACGAGCAGTACTTC
CASSPTGIFHEQYF
>TRBD2|TRBJ2-7|TRBV29-1|-
TGCAGCGTTGATCCCGGGACTAGGGGGGAGGCCTACGAGCAGTACTTC
CSVDPGTRGEAYEQYF
>TRBD1|TRBJ1-2|TRBV9|-
TGTGCCAGCAGCGTAGACCCGACAGGGGGTAATGGCTACACCTTC
CASSVDPTGGNGYTF
>-|TRBJ1-4|TRBV18|few
TGTGCCAGCTCACCACAGGGGACTAATGAAAAACTGTTTTTT
CASSPQGTNEKLFF
>-|TRBJ2-7|TRBV3-1/TRBV3-2|large
TGTGCCAGCAGCCAAGATAGAGGCATGGAGAACGAGCAGTACTTC
CASSQDRGMENEQYF
>-|TRBJ2-7|TRBV11-1|-
TGTGCCAGCAGCTTAGCGGGACACTACTCCTACGAGCAGTACTTC
CASSLAGHYSYEQYF
>-|TRBJ1-3|TRBV29-1|-
TGCAGCGTTCCCGGACAATCAGGAAACACCATATATTTT
CSVPGQSGNTIYF
>-|TRBJ2-7|TRBV7-2|-
TGTGCCAGCAGCTTTGGAGGGCACGAGCAGTACTTC
CASSFGGHEQYF
>-|TRBJ2-1|TRBV4-2|-
TGTGCCAGCAGCCAAGAGTGGGGGCCTTACAATGAGCAGTTCTTC
CASSQEWGPYNEQFF
>-|TRBJ1-6|TRBV30|-
TGTGCCTGGAGTGTGAGAAATTCACCCCTCCACTTT
CAWSVRNSPLHF
>TRBD2|TRBJ2-7|TRBV10-2|-
TGCGCCAGCAGTGATGGGGGGGGAACCTACGAGCAGTACTTC
CASSDGGGTYEQYF
>-|TRBJ1-3|TRBV6-5|-
TGTGCCAGCAGTAGGCCCGGGACAGGAAACACCATATATTTT
CASSRPGTGNTIYF
>-|TRBJ1-5|TRBV4-2|-
TGTGCCAGCAGCCAAGATGGGGCTGGGGGCAATCAGCCCCAGCATTTT
CASSQDGAGGNQPQHF
>TRBD1|TRBJ2-2|TRBV4-1|-
TGCGCCAGCAGCCAAGGGGACAGGGTTGACACCGGGGAGCTGTTTTTT
CASSQGDRVDTGELFF
>TRBD2|TRBJ2-2|TRBV4-1|-
TGCGCCAGCAGCCAACCCGGGACTAGCGGCTTAAAGAACACCGGGGAGCTGTTTTTT
CASSQPGTSGLKNTGELFF
>-|TRBJ2-3|TRBV5-1|-
TGCGCCAGCAGCTTGATGTTGGGTCAGGGGAGTCTCACAGATACGCAGTATTTT
CASSLMLGQGSLTDTQYF
>-|TRBJ2-5|TRBV5-1|-
TGCGCCAGCAGCTTACACTCGGGACAAGAGACCCAGTACTTC
CASSLHSGQETQYF
>TRBD1|TRBJ1-3|TRBV3-1/TRBV3-2|few
TGTGCCAGCAGCCGGACAGGCTCTGGAAACACCATATATTTT
CASSRTGSGNTIYF
>TRBD1|TRBJ1-6|TRBV7-6|-
TGTGCCAGCAGCCAGGGACAGGGTGAATCACCCCTCCACTTT
CASSQGQGESPLHF
>-|TRBJ2-5|TRBV9|-
TGTGCCAGCAGCGTAGACGAGGTCCTGCCATTGGAGACCCAGTACTTC
CASSVDEVLPLETQYF
>-|TRBJ2-1|TRBV28|-
TGTGCCAGCAGTTCTTTATGGGCCGATGAGCAGTTCTTC
CASSSLWADEQFF
>TRBD2|TRBJ2-3|TRBV7-6|once
TGTGCCAGCAGCTTGCGACTAGCGGGAGCCACAGGGGGAGGGACAGATACGCAGTATTTT
CASSLRLAGATGGGTDTQYF
>-|TRBJ1-3|TRBV5-1|once
TGCGCCAGCAGCTTGGAACACACAGGGAGCGGAAACACCATATATTTT
CASSLEHTGSGNTIYF
>TRBD2|TRBJ2-7|TRBV3-1/TRBV3-2|once
TGTGCCAGCAGCCAAGAAGGAGCGGGAGAGGGTCTGCAGGAGCAGTACTTC
CASSQEGAGEGLQEQYF
>TRBD2|TRBJ2-2|TRBV2|-
TGTGCCATACAGGGACTAGCGGCTGCGAACACCGGGGAGCTGTTTTTT
CAIQGLAAANTGELFF
>-|TRBJ2-5|TRBV21-1|-
TGTGCCAGCAGCAAAGGTCGACAGGGGGTGGAGACCCAGTACTTC
CASSKGRQGVETQYF
>TRBD1|TRBJ2-5|TRBV7-9|-
TGTGCCAGCAGCATCTACCTAAGACAGGGGGAGACCCAGTACTTC
CASSIYLRQGETQYF
>TRBD1|TRBJ1-1|TRBV2|-
TGTGCCAGCAGCGGGACAGGGCGGAACACTGAAGCTTTCTTT
CASSGTGRNTEAFF
>TRBD1|TRBJ2-2|TRBV6-4|-
TGTGCCAGCAGTGACACACCGGGACAGGGTTCCGGGGAGCTGTTTTTT
CASSDTPGQGSGELFF
>-|TRBJ1-5|TRBV7-9|-
TGTGCCAGCAGCTTAGCGCTATGGGGCGATCAGCCCCAGCATTTT
CASSLALWGDQPQHF